The 17 T cell receptor beta chains below come from one sample, sequenced in a study of Tregs in tolerant kidney transplant recipients. The assay was immunoSEQ multiplex PCR, and TCRdb's table has in-frame clones only and misses some. The data show some 74,000 clones, more than 85% seen once. Sequences were derived from Tregs from blood, sampled before the transplant. The receptors stem from a human donor who received a combined kidney and bone marrow transplant.

The gene calls are TRBV27 and TRBJ2-1, with a possible D match to TRBD2 (6 bases). Germline lookup yields CDR1 MNHEY and CDR2 SMNVEV (reference sequence). The germline V and J ends were trimmed by 4 bases and 9 bases, with 22 bases remaining between them. The CDR3 extends over 16 amino acids. The CDR3: CASSSFGRFGAGEQFF. The CDR3 bases are TGTGCCAGCAGTTCATTCGGGAGATTTGGTGCTGGTGAGCAGTTCTTC.

The V gene is TRBV28, the J gene TRBJ1-2; a possible D gene is TRBD1 (6 bases). Germline V gene data show CDR1 as MDHEN and CDR2 as SYDVKM. The CDR3 is 13 amino acids. The V and J ends lost 5 bases and 5 bases respectively, with 12 bases between them. CDR3 nucleotides: TGTGCCAGCAGTCCCGGGACAACTTATGGCTACACCTTC. Amino acid sequence: CASSPGTTYGYTF.

The rearrangement uses TRBV4-3 and TRBJ2-7; 9 nucleotides match TRBD2. With 1 base clipped from V and 6 bases from J, the junction kept 7 bases outside the gene matches. In germline, CDR1 is LGHNA, CDR2 YSLEER. This CDR3 comprises 15 residues. CDR3: CASSQGGGRAAEQYF. DNA for the CDR3: TGCGCCAGCAGCCAAGGAGGCGGGAGGGCCGCCGAGCAGTACTTC.

The chain carries TRBV9 and TRBJ2-3, with TRBD2 as a possible D gene (5 bases). Germline-derived CDR1 and CDR2 are SGDLS and YYNGEE. This CDR3 comprises 17 residues. V was shortened by 2 bases and J by 0 bases, with 16 bases between the two germline ends. In nucleotides, the CDR3 is TGTGCCAGCAGCGTGGCCAAGGGCGGGCCGAGCACAGATACGCAGTATTTT. The encoded protein is CASSVAKGGPSTDTQYF.

V usage is TRBV6-1 and J usage is TRBJ2-3; tentative D call: TRBD1 (5 bases). The germline V gene encodes CDR1 MNHNS and CDR2 SASEGT. The CDR3 extends over 15 amino acids. In nucleotides, the CDR3 is TGTGCGATCCAAAGGACAAGGCCTAGCACAGATACGCAGTATTTT. Protein sequence: CAIQRTRPSTDTQYF.

The J gene is TRBJ2-7, the V gene TRBV29-1; D unclear. V lost 6 bases and J lost 2, with 14 bases in between. The CDR3 length is 13 residues. From germline, CDR1 is SQVTM and CDR2 ANQGSEA. The CDR3: CSVKKEVAYEQYF. CDR3 in DNA: TGCAGCGTCAAAAAAGAAGTAGCCTACGAGCAGTACTTC.

The CDR3 spells CASSLRASGSYEQYF. CDR3 DNA sequence: TGTGCCAGCAGTTTGAGGGCTAGCGGGAGTTACGAGCAGTACTTC. The chain links TRBV27 to TRBJ2-7, with 10 bases lining up with TRBD2. CDR3 size: 15 residues. V lost 3 bases, J lost 4 bases, and 6 bases stayed unmatched. CDR1 is MNHEY and CDR2 is SMNVEV in the germline V gene (reference sequence).

With regard to this clone: The junction differs from germline at one of its ends, possibly a read error. The chain couples TRBV6-6 to TRBJ2-1; unclear D gene. Germline values: CDR1 MNHNY, CDR2 SVGAGI (reference sequence). The CDR3 runs to 16 residues. The DNA of the CDR3 is TGTGCCAGCACCAACGATGGCGCCAACAGCTACAGTGAGCAGTTCTTC. The encoded protein is CASTNDGANSYSEQFF.

The chain couples TRBV6-6 to TRBJ1-1, with TRBD1 matching over 8 bases. Unmatched junction bases numbered 4, after V lost 5 bases and J lost 2 bases. CDR1 and CDR2 from the germline V gene are MNHNY and SVGAGI (reference sequence). The CDR3 runs 14 residues. The DNA for the CDR3 is TGTGCCAGCAGTATGGACAGGGATAACACTGAAGCTTTCTTT. Translation: CASSMDRDNTEAFF.

The gene calls are TRBV5-1 and TRBJ2-2, with D perhaps matching TRBD1 or TRBD2 (6 bases each). Germline V gives CDR1 SGHRS, CDR2 YFSETQ. CDR3 length: 17 amino acids. Trimming removed 2 bases at V and 3 bases at J, with 17 bases between. CDR3 coding DNA: TGCGCCAGCAGCTTCGGGGGCGGTTTGGGGTACACCGGGGAGCTGTTTTTT. Its translation is CASSFGGGLGYTGELFF.

The chain is built from TRBV11-2 and TRBJ2-7, with a weak D call TRBD2 (5 bases). CDR1 and CDR2 (germline): SGHAT, FQNNGV. V lost 8 bases to trimming and J lost 6 bases, with 20 bases between them. This CDR3 has 14 residues. The CDR3 reads CASGRGPGTGEQYF. Written as DNA, the CDR3 is TGTGCCAGCGGTCGAGGTCCGGGAACGGGCGAGCAGTACTTC.

The gene calls are TRBV5-1 and TRBJ2-1, with 9 bases aligning to TRBD2. The CDR3 covers 14 residues. Germline values: CDR1 SGHRS, CDR2 YFSETQ. V dropped 2 bases and J dropped 7; count of bases not matched to a gene: 4. DNA of the CDR3: TGCGCCAGCAGCTTTGATAGCGGGAGAAATGAGCAGTTCTTC. It translates to CASSFDSGRNEQFF.

The genes are TRBV5-4 and TRBJ2-1; 10 bases are shared with TRBD2. J lost 10 bases, V lost 4 bases, and 11 bases had no gene match. The V gene's germline CDR1 is SGHNT and CDR2 YYREEE (reference sequence). The CDR3 is 15 amino acids. As DNA, the CDR3 is TGTGCCAGCAGCAGGGAGCTAGCGGGAGTGGAAGAGCAGTTCTTC. This sequence encodes CASSRELAGVEEQFF.

This rearrangement joins TRBV6-5 to TRBJ2-7, with a weak D call TRBD2 (6 bases). The V gene's germline CDR1 is MNHEY and CDR2 SVGAGI. Trimming took 8 bases from V and 4 from J, leaving 18 bases between them. CDR3 length: 14 amino acids. CDR3 nucleotide sequence: TGTGCCAGCCGGAGGGACCCGACAGAGTACGAGCAGTACTTC. It yields the protein CASRRDPTEYEQYF.

The genes are TRBV7-9 and TRBJ1-3, with no clear D. The CDR3 covers 12 residues. The V gene lost 5 bases and the J gene lost 4 bases, with 6 bases spanning the gap. Germline CDR1 and CDR2: SEHNR and FQNEAQ (reference sequence). CDR3 sequence (DNA): TGTGCCAGCAGCACGACCGGAAACACCATATATTTT. It yields the protein CASSTTGNTIYF.

This clone was picked up one time. J is TRBJ2-7 and V is TRBV7-8; 10 nucleotides match TRBD2. Trimming took 2 bases from V and 3 from J; bases not matched to a gene: 1. This CDR3 region has 14 residues. Germline values: CDR1 SGHVS, CDR2 FQNEAQ. CDR3 residues: CASSLLAGVYEQYF. The CDR3 coding sequence is TGTGCCAGCAGCTTACTAGCGGGAGTCTACGAGCAGTACTTC. Variable domain in full (rest from reference TRBV7-8 and TRBJ2-7): GAGVSQSPRYKVAKRGQDVALRCDPISGHVSLFWYQQALGQGPEFLTYFQNEAQLDKSGLPSDRFFAERPEGSVSTLKIQRTQQEDSAVYLCASSLLAGVYEQYFGPGTRLTVT.

The rearrangement links TRBV7-6 to TRBJ2-1; 10 nucleotides match TRBD2. CDR1 is SGHVS and CDR2 is FNYEAQ in the germline V gene. Losses at the gene ends were 4 bases for V and 5 bases for J; bases not matched to a gene: 8. The CDR3 covers 16 residues. CDR3 in amino acids: CASSWTLAGDHNEQFF. The CDR3, as DNA: TGTGCCAGCAGCTGGACCCTAGCGGGAGACCACAATGAGCAGTTCTTC.